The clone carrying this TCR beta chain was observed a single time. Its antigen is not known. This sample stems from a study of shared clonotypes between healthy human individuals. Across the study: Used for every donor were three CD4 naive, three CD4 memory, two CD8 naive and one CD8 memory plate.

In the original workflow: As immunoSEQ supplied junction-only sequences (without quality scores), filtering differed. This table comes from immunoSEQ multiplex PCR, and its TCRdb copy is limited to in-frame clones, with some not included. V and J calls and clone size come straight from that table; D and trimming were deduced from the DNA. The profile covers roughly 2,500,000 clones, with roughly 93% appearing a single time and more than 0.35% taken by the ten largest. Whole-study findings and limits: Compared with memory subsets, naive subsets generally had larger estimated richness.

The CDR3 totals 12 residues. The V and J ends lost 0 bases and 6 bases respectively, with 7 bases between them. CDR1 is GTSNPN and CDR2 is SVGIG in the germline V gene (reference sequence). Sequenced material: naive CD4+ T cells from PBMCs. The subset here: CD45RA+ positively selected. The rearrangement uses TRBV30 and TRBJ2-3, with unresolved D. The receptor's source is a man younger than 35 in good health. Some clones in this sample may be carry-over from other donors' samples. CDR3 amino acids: CAWSVSWDTQYF. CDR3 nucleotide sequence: TGTGCCTGGAGTGTTTCATGGGATACGCAGTATTTT. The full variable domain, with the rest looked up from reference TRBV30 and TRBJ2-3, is SQTIHQWPATLVQPVGSPLSLECTVEGTSNPNLYWYRQAAGRGLQLLFYSVGIGQISSEVPQNLSASRPQDRQFILSSKKLLLSDSGFYLCAWSVSWDTQYFGPGTRLTVL.